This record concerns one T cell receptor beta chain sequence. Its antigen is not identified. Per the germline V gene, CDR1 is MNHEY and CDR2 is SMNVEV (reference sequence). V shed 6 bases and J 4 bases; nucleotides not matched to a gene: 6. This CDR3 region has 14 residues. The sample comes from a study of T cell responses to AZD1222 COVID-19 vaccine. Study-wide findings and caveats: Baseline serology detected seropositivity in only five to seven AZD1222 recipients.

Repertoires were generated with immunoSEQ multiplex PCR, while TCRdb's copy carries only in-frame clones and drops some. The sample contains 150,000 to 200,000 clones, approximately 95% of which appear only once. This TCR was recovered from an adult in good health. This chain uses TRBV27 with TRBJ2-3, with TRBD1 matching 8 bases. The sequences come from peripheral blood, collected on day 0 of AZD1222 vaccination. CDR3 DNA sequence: TGTGCCAGCAGCCGGACAGGGTATGCAGATACGCAGTATTTT. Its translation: CASSRTGYADTQYF.